This T cell receptor (beta chain) appears in the sequencing data of a study of blood T cell repertoires in COVID-19. Background on the study: PBMCs, B-cell-depleted T cells, or T cells provided the cDNA or gDNA that made up the material.

This clone was counted once. This CDR3 has 19 amino acids. J was trimmed by 2 bases and V by 0 bases; bases with no gene match: 11. Germline V gives CDR1 SGHRS, CDR2 YFSETQ. Generated by immunoSEQ multiplex PCR, the TCRdb table keeps only in-frame clones and is missing some. The sample records approximately 270,000 clones, 80% to 90% being singletons. The age range of participants was 18 to 89 years, with residence in about two dozen US areas. The chain links TRBV5-1 to TRBJ2-4, with TRBD1 matching over 10 bases. The specimen was PBMCs or T cells enriched from blood (not recorded which). The sequence was obtained from a woman aged 25 to 39 who had recovered from COVID-19. The CDR3 protein is CASSLAGQGLSIPKNIQYF. In DNA, the CDR3 is TGCGCCAGCAGCTTGGCGGGACAGGGGTTATCCATTCCCAAAAACATTCAGTACTTC.